The 24 T cell receptor beta chains below all came from one sample that was sequenced in a study of CD8+CD57+ T cells in acquired aplastic anemia. CDR3 and TCR beta VDJ profiling relied on a genomic DNA template. TCRdb redid the calling of the reads with MiXCR, one entry per CDR3 protein. The sample contains under 350,000 distinct CDR3 sequences, around 60% of which appear only once. Sequencing was done on a sample of sorted CD4+, CD8+, or CD8+CD57+ T cells (not recorded which) from PBMCs. These TCRs come from a human donor with severe aplastic anemia or a healthy control (not recorded which).

V is TRBV7-9 and J is TRBJ1-6; TRBD1 is a possible D gene (5 bases). V was pared by 3 bases and J by 7 bases, with 13 bases between. This CDR3 contains 15 residues. Germline assignment: CDR1 SEHNR and CDR2 FQNEAQ (reference sequence). CDR3 in DNA: TGTGCCAGCAGCTTCACCGAGACAGCCAATTCACCCCTCCACTTT. It yields the protein CASSFTETANSPLHF. Based on the CDR3 plus reference TRBV7-9 and TRBJ1-6, the full variable domain is DTGVSQNPRHKITKRGQNVTFRCDPISEHNRLYWYRQTLGQGPEFLTYFQNEAQLEKSRLLSDRFSAERPKGSFSTLEIQRTEQGDSAMYLCASSFTETANSPLHFGNGTRLTVT.

On this clonotype: One junction end does not reproduce the germline sequence, and a read error may be involved. The chain is built from TRBV7-2 and TRBJ2-7; D possibly corresponds to TRBD2 (5 bases). The CDR3 is made up of 13 amino acids. The germline V gene has CDR1 SGHTA and CDR2 FQGNSA. Here the CDR3 DNA reads TGTGCCAGCAGCTTGGGATATGACTACGAGCGGTACTTC. This translates into CASSLGYDYERYF.

V gene TRBV28 combines with J gene TRBJ1-2, with D unresolved. The CDR3 covers 16 residues. Germline-derived CDR1 and CDR2 are MDHEN and SYDVKM. The V end was cut by 7 bases, the J end by 4 bases, with 22 bases between. CDR3 amino acids: CASISAQVGRAYGYTF. CDR3 nucleotide sequence: TGTGCCAGCATCTCGGCCCAAGTGGGCAGAGCCTATGGCTACACCTTC.

Remarks on this clonotype: At one of its ends the junction is not consistent with the germline gene, which may arise from a read error. CDR3 in DNA: TGTGCCAGCAGCGTATCCGTAACAGACGGAAACAACATATATTTT. This encodes CASSVSVTDGNNIYF. J is TRBJ1-3 and V is TRBV9; D is undetermined. From germline, CDR1 is SGDLS and CDR2 YYNGEE. The CDR3 runs 15 residues.

The rearrangement joins TRBV19 to TRBJ2-1, with 7 bases aligning to TRBD1. The germline gives CDR1 LNHDA, CDR2 SQIVND (reference sequence). The CDR3 spans 14 residues. Trimming cost V 1 base and J 7 bases; bases outside gene matches: 4. CDR3 nucleotides: TGTGCCAGTAGTATAGTTGGCAGGGGGAATGAGCAGTTCTTC. Encoded protein: CASSIVGRGNEQFF. The full variable domain, with the rest looked up from reference TRBV19 and TRBJ2-1, is DGGITQSPKYLFRKEGQNVTLSCEQNLNHDAMYWYRQDPGQGLRLIYYSQIVNDFQKGDIAEGYSVSREKKESFPLTVTSAQKNPTAFYLCASSIVGRGNEQFFGPGTRLTVL.

The genes are TRBV7-9 and TRBJ2-5, with 9 positions matching TRBD2. The germline V gene has CDR1 SEHNR and CDR2 FQNEAQ (reference sequence). The CDR3 length is 16 residues. V shed 6 bases, J shed 5 bases, and the junction held 13 bases outside the gene matches. CDR3 amino acids: CASSPDRLAAEETQYF. In DNA, the CDR3 is TGTGCCAGCAGTCCAGACCGACTAGCGGCAGAGGAGACCCAGTACTTC. The whole variable domain, remainder taken from reference TRBV7-9 and TRBJ2-5, is DTGVSQNPRHKITKRGQNVTFRCDPISEHNRLYWYRQTLGQGPEFLTYFQNEAQLEKSRLLSDRFSAERPKGSFSTLEIQRTEQGDSAMYLCASSPDRLAAEETQYFGPGTRLLVL.

The rearrangement joins TRBV7-9 to TRBJ2-7; D gene uncertain. The CDR3 is 13 residues long. Looked up from germline, CDR1 is SEHNR and CDR2 is FQNEAQ (reference sequence). CDR3 nucleotides: TGTGGGAGCAGCTTAGAGTACAGCTACGAGCAGTACTTC. Translated, it gives CGSSLEYSYEQYF. Full variable domain (rest looked up from reference TRBV7-9 and TRBJ2-7): DTGVSQNPRHKITKRGQNVTFRCDPISEHNRLYWYRQTLGQGPEFLTYFQNEAQLEKSRLLSDRFSAERPKGSFSTLEIQRTEQGDSAMYLCGSSLEYSYEQYFGPGTRLTVT.

This clonotype is a singleton in its sample. The chain recombines TRBV7-9 with TRBJ1-5; D ambiguous. Germline V gives CDR1 SEHNR, CDR2 FQNEAQ (reference sequence). V lost 5 bases to trimming and J lost 0 bases, with 8 bases between them. The CDR3 has 14 amino acids. Written as DNA, the CDR3 is TGTGCCAGCAGCCCGGACGGTAGCAATCAGCCCCAGCATTTT. Translation: CASSPDGSNQPQHF. Drawing the rest from reference TRBV7-9 and TRBJ1-5, the complete variable domain is DTGVSQNPRHKITKRGQNVTFRCDPISEHNRLYWYRQTLGQGPEFLTYFQNEAQLEKSRLLSDRFSAERPKGSFSTLEIQRTEQGDSAMYLCASSPDGSNQPQHFGDGTRLSIL.

Ten or more counts support this clonotype. The chain uses TRBV14 and TRBJ2-3; a weak D match, TRBD2 (7 bases). The germline V gene encodes CDR1 SGHDN and CDR2 FVKESK. This CDR3 region has 16 residues. V lost 0 bases and J lost 3, with 13 bases in between. CDR3 in DNA: TGTGCCAGCAGCCAAGATCGGGGGGCGCCTACAGATACGCAGTATTTT. It encodes CASSQDRGAPTDTQYF. Full variable domain (missing parts from reference TRBV14 and TRBJ2-3): EAGVTQFPSHSVIEKGQTVTLRCDPISGHDNLYWYRRVMGKEIKFLLHFVKESKQDESGMPNNRFLAERTGGTYSTLKVQPAELEDSGVYFCASSQDRGAPTDTQYFGPGTRLTVL.

This clonotype was recorded many times. The genes are TRBV30 and TRBJ2-7, with D maybe TRBD2 (7 bases). The CDR3 sequence is 15 residues long. From germline, CDR1 is GTSNPN and CDR2 SVGIG (reference sequence). V lost 3 bases to trimming and J lost 7 bases, with 22 bases between them. The CDR3 DNA follows: TGTGCCTGGAGGAGGACCGCGGGGGCCTCCGGGGAGCAGTACTTC. It translates to CAWRRTAGASGEQYF.

Comment on this clonotype: Because the CDR3 is missing its conserved closing phenylalanine or tryptophan, this is likely a read error. The CDR3 DNA follows: TGTGCCAGCAGCTTGGTACAGGGGAACACTGAAGCTTTCCTT. This translates into CASSLVQGNTEAFL. This sequence joins TRBV7-8 and TRBJ1-1, with D possibly matching TRBD1 (6 bases). The germline V gene has CDR1 SGHVS and CDR2 FQNEAQ. The CDR3 spans 14 residues. Trimming left V 3 bases short and J 1 base short, with 9 bases between.

The genes are TRBV20-1 and TRBJ2-1; 8 nucleotides align to TRBD2. This CDR3 has 17 amino acids. Germline assignment: CDR1 DFQATT and CDR2 SNEGSKA (reference sequence). V lost 0 bases to trimming and J lost 2 bases; unmatched junction nucleotides: 9. In DNA, the CDR3 is TGCAGTGCTAGAGATCCCCGGGGAGCGGGGGCCTACAATGAGCAGTTCTTC. Translation gives CSARDPRGAGAYNEQFF.

The V and J genes are TRBV29-1 and TRBJ1-2, with D unclear. The CDR3 has 13 amino acids. The V and J ends lost 5 bases and 8 bases respectively, with 18 bases between them. The V gene's germline CDR1 is SQVTM and CDR2 ANQGSEA. The CDR3, as DNA: TGCAGCGTTTCTTTTTCGGTGTCGGAAGGCTACACCTTC. It specifies CSVSFSVSEGYTF.

The gene calls are TRBV20-1 and TRBJ1-5; possible D gene TRBD1, 5 bases. This CDR3 contains 15 residues. V lost 3 bases, J lost 0 bases, and 12 bases lay in between. Germline V gives CDR1 DFQATT, CDR2 SNEGSKA (reference sequence). CDR3 nucleotide sequence: TGCAGTGCTAGCCAGGGAGGAGGTAGCAATCAGCCCCAGCATTTT. Encoded protein: CSASQGGGSNQPQHF.

For this clonotype: At one boundary the junction diverges from the germline segment, which might be a read error. V gene TRBV5-1 combines with J gene TRBJ2-7; 10 nucleotides line up with TRBD1. The CDR3 runs to 13 residues. In germline, CDR1 is SGHRS, CDR2 YFSETQ. The CDR3 protein is CASRLDRGYEQYF. CDR3 coding DNA: TGCGCCAGCAGATTGGACAGGGGGTACGAGCAGTACTTC.

This clonotype was observed once. At one of its ends the junction is not consistent with the germline gene, which may arise from a read error. The rearrangement uses TRBV7-9 and TRBJ1-1, with D hard to call. Per germline, CDR1 SEHNR and CDR2 FQNEAQ (reference sequence). CDR3 length: 14 amino acids. CDR3 in amino acids: CASSLDLRNTGAFF. The CDR3 DNA reads TGTGCCAGCAGCTTAGATTTGCGAAACACTGGAGCTTTCTTT.

This clonotype was counted once. The rearrangement uses TRBV7-2 and TRBJ1-5, with 12 positions matching TRBD1. Germline CDR1 is SGHTA and CDR2 is FQGNSA. This CDR3 comprises 18 residues. V lost 5 bases, J lost 2 bases, and 10 bases stayed unmatched. The CDR3 here is CASSGAGQGARGNQPQHF. The CDR3 DNA reads TGTGCCAGCAGCGGCGCGGGACAGGGGGCCCGGGGCAATCAGCCCCAGCATTTT. Supplemented by reference TRBV7-2 and TRBJ1-5, the full variable domain reads GAGVSQSPSNKVTEKGKDVELRCDPISGHTALYWYRQSLGQGLEFLIYFQGNSAPDKSGLPSDRFSAERTGGSVSTLTIQRTQQEDSAVYLCASSGAGQGARGNQPQHFGDGTRLSIL.

The chain has TRBV29-1 and TRBJ2-5; tentatively, D is TRBD1 (5 bases). Looked up from germline, CDR1 is SQVTM and CDR2 is ANQGSEA. V was shortened by 6 bases and J by 1 base, with 6 bases between the two germline ends. The CDR3 loop spans 11 amino acids. CDR3: CSVQGQETQYF. The CDR3 nucleotides read TGCAGCGTCCAGGGCCAAGAGACCCAGTACTTC.

This clonotype was counted ten times or more. The genes are TRBV7-2 and TRBJ1-1; 8 bases line up with TRBD1. This CDR3 is 12 amino acids long. The ends lost 10 bases at V and 3 bases at J; junction bases unmatched: 4. Germline-derived CDR1 and CDR2 are SGHTA and FQGNSA. The CDR3 region is CATRGRYTEAFF. The CDR3 coding sequence is TGTGCCACCAGGGGGCGATACACTGAAGCTTTCTTT.

The chain carries TRBV7-9 and TRBJ1-6, with a tentative D call TRBD1 (6 bases). This CDR3 is built from 15 residues. CDR1 and CDR2 (germline): SEHNR, FQNEAQ (reference sequence). Trimming left V 1 base short and J 10 bases short, with 14 bases between. The CDR3 sequence: CASSLVGGPGSPLHF. The CDR3 nucleotides read TGTGCCAGCAGCTTAGTAGGGGGTCCAGGCTCACCCCTCCACTTT.

The table lists this clonotype with a few counts. For the CDR3, the DNA is TGTGCCAGCAGCTTCCCCCGGGACAGAACCTACGAGCAGTACTTC. Translation gives CASSFPRDRTYEQYF. V and J are TRBV7-3 and TRBJ2-7, with 7 bases aligning to TRBD1. Germline V CDR1 and CDR2: SGHTA, FQGTGA. V shed 3 bases, J shed 2 bases, and the junction held 7 bases outside the gene matches. This CDR3 has 15 amino acids.

Remarks on this clonotype: A read error may be the cause here, since a much bigger clone is one base away. V and J are TRBV12-3 or TRBV12-4 and TRBJ1-5, with D tentatively TRBD1 (5 bases). V lost 2 bases and J lost 9, with 17 bases in between. The CDR3 loop spans 15 amino acids. The CDR3 protein is CASSLITFGARPQHF. In nucleotides, the CDR3 is TGTGCCAGCAGTTTAATTACGTTCGGGGCTCGGCCCCAGCATTTT.

This clonotype was picked up many times. The chain couples TRBV5-8 to TRBJ2-7; the D call may be TRBD1 or TRBD2 (5 bases each). Germline CDR1 and CDR2: SGHTS and YDEGEE. Trimming took off 2 bases at V and 7 bases at J, with 10 bases between the two ends. The CDR3 is 12 amino acids. The CDR3 DNA is TGTGCCAGCAGCTTAAGAGGGGAAGAGCAGTACTTC. Encoded protein: CASSLRGEEQYF.

The sample holds many counts of this clonotype. This chain links TRBV7-8 with TRBJ1-2, with TRBD1 identical over 7 bases. The CDR3 loop spans 18 amino acids. The ends lost 5 bases at V and 8 bases at J; junction bases unmatched: 23. Germline-derived CDR1 and CDR2 are SGHVS and FQNEAQ. The DNA for the CDR3 is TGTGCCAGCAGCCCCCGGTTGTATGGGGACAGTGAAATGGGGGGCTACACCTTC. It specifies CASSPRLYGDSEMGGYTF.